In its sample, the clone carrying this TCR beta chain is medium-sized. TRBV12-4/TRBJ1-2 clonotypes were amplified with adaptor-ligated barcode primers. TCRdb independently ran MiXCR on the multiplex PCR reads; one entry per CDR3 protein. The table records roughly 980 distinct CDR3 sequences, roughly 0.7% of them present only once. The length of the CDR3 is 16 residues. V was trimmed by 6 bases and J by 9 bases, leaving 26 bases between them. Treg sorting used a CD4+CD25+CD127-/low gate. The TCR was taken from a female donor with breast cancer. The chain carries TRBV12-3 or TRBV12-4 and TRBJ1-2; no reliable D call. Sequencing was carried out using Tregs sorted from blood. This CDR3 is CASSPTDLGFPRRYTF. The CDR3 DNA reads TGTGCCAGCAGCCCTACGGACCTAGGATTTCCGAGACGCTACACCTTC.